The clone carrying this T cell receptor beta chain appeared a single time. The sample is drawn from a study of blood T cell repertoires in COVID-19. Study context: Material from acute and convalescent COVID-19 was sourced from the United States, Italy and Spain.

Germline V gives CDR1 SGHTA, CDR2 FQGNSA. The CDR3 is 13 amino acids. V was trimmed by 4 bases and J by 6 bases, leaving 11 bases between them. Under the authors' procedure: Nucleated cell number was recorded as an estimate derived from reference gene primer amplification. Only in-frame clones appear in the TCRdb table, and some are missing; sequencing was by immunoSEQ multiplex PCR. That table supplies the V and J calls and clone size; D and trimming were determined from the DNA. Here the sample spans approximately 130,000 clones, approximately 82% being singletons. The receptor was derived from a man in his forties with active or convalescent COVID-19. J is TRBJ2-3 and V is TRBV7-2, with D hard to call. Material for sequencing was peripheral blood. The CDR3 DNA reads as TGTGCCAGCAGCTATGGTACCGCGGATACGCAGTATTTT. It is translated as CASSYGTADTQYF.